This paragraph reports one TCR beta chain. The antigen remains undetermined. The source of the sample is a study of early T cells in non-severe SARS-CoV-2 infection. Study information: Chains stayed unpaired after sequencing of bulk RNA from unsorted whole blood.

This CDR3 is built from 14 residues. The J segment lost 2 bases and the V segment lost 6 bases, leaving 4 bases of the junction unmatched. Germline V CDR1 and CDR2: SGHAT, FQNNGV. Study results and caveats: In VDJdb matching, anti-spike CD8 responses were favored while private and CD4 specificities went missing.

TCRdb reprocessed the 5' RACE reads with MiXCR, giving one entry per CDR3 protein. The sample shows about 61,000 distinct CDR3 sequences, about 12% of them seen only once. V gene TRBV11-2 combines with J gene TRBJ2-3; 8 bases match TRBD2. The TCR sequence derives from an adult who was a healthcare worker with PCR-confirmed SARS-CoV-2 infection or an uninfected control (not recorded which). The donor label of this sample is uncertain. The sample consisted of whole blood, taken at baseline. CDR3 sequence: CASSSSGLTDTQYF. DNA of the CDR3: TGTGCCAGCAGTTCTAGCGGGCTCACAGATACGCAGTATTTT.